Presented here are 3 T cell receptor beta chains from one specimen sequenced in a study of radiotherapy plus CTLA-4 blockade in lung cancer. The method was immunoSEQ multiplex PCR; TCRdb's version includes in-frame clones alone and lacks a portion of them. The sample includes about 85,000 clones, 86% seen only once; the top ten take 2% to 2.5%. Sequenced material: peripheral blood, taken from a patient treated with radiotherapy plus ipilimumab. The receptor source for this set is a human donor with non-small cell lung cancer who had a partial response to radiotherapy plus ipilimumab.

This clone was seen only a few times. The chain recombines TRBV28 with TRBJ1-3; 12 bases fit TRBD1. This CDR3 comprises 15 residues. Germline V gives CDR1 MDHEN, CDR2 SYDVKM. Trimming took 5 bases from V and 9 from J; bases not matched to a gene: 8. CDR3 in amino acids: CASSKRDRGQGTIYF. CDR3 bases: TGTGCCAGCAGTAAGCGGGACAGGGGGCAGGGCACCATATATTTT.

The chain has TRBV7-9 and TRBJ2-1; tentatively, D is TRBD2 (6 bases). The CDR3 covers 12 residues. In germline, CDR1 is SEHNR, CDR2 FQNEAQ (reference sequence). The CDR3 is CVTGRGYNEQFF. As DNA, the CDR3 is TGTGTAACCGGGCGGGGCTACAATGAGCAGTTCTTC.

CDR3 nucleotides: TGTGCCAGCGCCCGGGAGGGAGCGATGTACTTC. This sequence encodes CASAREGAMYF. V and J are TRBV6-1 and TRBJ2-5, with TRBD2 matching 8 bases. CDR1 is MNHNS, CDR2 SASEGT, per germline. This CDR3 is 11 amino acids long. The junction had 9 bases not matched to a gene; V was cut back by 8 bases and J by 13 bases.